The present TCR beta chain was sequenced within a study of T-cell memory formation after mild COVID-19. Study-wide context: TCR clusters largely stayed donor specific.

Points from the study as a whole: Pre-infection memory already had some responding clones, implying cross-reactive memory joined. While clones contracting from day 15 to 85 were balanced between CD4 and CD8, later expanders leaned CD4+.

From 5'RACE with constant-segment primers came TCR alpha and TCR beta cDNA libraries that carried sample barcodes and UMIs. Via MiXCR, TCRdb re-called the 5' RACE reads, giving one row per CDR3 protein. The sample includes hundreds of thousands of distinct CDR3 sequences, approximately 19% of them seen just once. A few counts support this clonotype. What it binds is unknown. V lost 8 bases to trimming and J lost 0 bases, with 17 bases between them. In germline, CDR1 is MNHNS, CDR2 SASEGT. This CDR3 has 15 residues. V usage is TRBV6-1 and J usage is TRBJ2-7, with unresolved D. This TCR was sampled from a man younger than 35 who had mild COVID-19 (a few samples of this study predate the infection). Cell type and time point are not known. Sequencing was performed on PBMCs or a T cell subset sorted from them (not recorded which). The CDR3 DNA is TGTGCCAGCTTCCGCTGGGGTTGGGGCTCCTACGAGCAGTACTTC. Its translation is CASFRWGWGSYEQYF.